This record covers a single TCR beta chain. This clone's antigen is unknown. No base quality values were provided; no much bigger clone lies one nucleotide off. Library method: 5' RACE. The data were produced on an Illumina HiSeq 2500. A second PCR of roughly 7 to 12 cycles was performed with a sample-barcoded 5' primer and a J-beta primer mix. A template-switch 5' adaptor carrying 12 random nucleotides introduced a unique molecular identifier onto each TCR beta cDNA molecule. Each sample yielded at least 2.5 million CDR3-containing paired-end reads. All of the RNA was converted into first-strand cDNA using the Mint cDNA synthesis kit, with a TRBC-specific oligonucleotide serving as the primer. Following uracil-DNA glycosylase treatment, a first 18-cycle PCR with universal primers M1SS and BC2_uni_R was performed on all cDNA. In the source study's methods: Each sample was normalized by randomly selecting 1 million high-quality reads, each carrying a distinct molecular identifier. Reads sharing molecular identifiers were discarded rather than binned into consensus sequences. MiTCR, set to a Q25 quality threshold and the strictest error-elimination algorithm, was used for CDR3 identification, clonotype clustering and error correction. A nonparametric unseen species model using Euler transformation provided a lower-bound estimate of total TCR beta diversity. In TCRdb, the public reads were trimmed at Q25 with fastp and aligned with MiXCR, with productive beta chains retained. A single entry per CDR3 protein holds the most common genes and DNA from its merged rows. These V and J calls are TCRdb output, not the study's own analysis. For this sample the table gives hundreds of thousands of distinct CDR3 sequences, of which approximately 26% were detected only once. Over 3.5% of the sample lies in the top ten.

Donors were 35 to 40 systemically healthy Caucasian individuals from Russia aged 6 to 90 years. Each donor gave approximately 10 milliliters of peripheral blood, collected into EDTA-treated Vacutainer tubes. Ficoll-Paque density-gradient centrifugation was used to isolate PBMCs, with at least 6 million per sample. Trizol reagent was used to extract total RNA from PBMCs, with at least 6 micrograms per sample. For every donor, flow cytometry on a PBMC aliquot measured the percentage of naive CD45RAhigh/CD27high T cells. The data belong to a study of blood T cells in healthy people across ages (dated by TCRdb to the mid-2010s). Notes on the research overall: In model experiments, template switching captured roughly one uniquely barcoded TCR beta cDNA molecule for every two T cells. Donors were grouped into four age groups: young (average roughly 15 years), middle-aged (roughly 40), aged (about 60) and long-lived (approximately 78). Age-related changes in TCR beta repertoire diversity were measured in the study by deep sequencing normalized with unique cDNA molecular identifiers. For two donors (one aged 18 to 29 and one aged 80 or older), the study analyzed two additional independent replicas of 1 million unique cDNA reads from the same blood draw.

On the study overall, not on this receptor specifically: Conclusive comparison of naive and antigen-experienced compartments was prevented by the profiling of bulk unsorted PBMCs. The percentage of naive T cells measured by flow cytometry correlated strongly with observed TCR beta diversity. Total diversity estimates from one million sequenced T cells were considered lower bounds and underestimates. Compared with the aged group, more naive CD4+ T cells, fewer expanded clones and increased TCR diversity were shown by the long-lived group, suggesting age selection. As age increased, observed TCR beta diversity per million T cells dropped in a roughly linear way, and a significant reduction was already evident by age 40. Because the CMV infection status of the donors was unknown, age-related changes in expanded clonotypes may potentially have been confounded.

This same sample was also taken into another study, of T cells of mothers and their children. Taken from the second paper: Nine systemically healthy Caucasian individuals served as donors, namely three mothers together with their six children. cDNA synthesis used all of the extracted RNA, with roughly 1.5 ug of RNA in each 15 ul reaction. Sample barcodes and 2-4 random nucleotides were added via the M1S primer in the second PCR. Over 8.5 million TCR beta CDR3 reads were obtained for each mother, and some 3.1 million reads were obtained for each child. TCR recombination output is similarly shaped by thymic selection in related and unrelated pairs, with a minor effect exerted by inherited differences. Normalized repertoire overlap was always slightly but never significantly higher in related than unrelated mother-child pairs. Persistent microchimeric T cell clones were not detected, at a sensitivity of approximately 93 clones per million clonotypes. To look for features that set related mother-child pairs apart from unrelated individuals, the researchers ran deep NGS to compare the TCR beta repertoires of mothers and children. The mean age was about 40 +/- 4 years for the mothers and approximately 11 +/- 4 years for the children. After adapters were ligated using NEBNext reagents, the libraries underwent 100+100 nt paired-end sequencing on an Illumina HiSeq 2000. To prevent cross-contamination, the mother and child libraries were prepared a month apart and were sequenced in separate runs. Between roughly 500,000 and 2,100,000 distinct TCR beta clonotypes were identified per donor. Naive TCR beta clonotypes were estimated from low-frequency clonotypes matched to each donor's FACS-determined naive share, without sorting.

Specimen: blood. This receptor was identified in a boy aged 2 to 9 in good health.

The CDR3 protein is CAWSPPGQGYRYF. DNA sequence: TGTGCCTGGAGTCCCCCGGGACAGGGCTATCGGTACTTC. This chain joins TRBV30 to TRBJ2-7; TRBD1 agrees with 9 junctional bases. Relative to germline, V is missing 2 bases and J is missing 12 bases, with 11 bases of the junction outside any gene match. Spanning cysteine to phenylalanine, the CDR3 consists of 13 amino acids. The retained sequence is limited to the CDR3, 39 bases, with the frame set at the first base. From a lookup of the germline V gene (reference sequence), CDR1 and CDR2 are GTSNPN and SVGIG.